This is a list of T cell receptor beta chains from one sample in a study of response to subunit inactivated influenza vaccine. TCRdb ran MiXCR on the RT-PCR reads and lists one entry per CDR3 protein. Of 650,000 to 850,000 distinct CDR3 sequences in the sample, about 15% were seen once. The sequencing used PBMCs from blood, collected 14 to 15 days before vaccination. The source is a man aged 45 to 65 who received an inactivated influenza vaccine. Each CDR3 is given with its conserved first and last residue. Each record gives: V gene, J gene, D gene, clone size, CDR3 protein, CDR3 DNA. The D gene is left open where the match is weak. Size values are once, few and many counts, or a class for expanded clones, and some rows have none.

TRBV6-2/TRBV6-3,TRBJ2-7,TRBD2,few,CASTVLGLAGYEQYF,TGTGCCAGCACTGTATTGGGACTAGCGGGCTACGAGCAGTACTTC
TRBV12-3/TRBV12-4,TRBJ2-1,.,many,CASSRASSYNEQFF,TGTGCCAGCAGCCGAGCCAGCTCCTACAATGAGCAGTTCTTC
TRBV29-1,TRBJ2-3,.,.,CSVFWTLTDTQYF,TGCAGCGTATTTTGGACTCTCACAGATACGCAGTATTTT
TRBV29-1,TRBJ2-3,.,few,CSVELPSADTQYF,TGCAGCGTTGAACTTCCCTCAGCAGATACGCAGTATTTT
TRBV7-9,TRBJ1-6,TRBD1,few,CASSVGQGDSPLHF,TGTGCCAGCAGCGTGGGACAGGGGGATTCACCCCTCCACTTT
TRBV28,TRBJ2-1,.,many,CASSPRSPLGYYNEQFF,TGTGCCAGCAGTCCACGGTCCCCCCTCGGATACTACAATGAGCAGTTCTTC
TRBV27,TRBJ2-7,.,.,CASSSQGYGGYEQYF,TGTGCCAGCAGTTCCCAGGGCTACGGGGGCTACGAGCAGTACTTC
TRBV5-1,TRBJ2-1,.,many,CASSLGGGYNEQFF,TGCGCCAGCAGCTTGGGAGGGGGCTACAATGAGCAGTTCTTC
TRBV5-1,TRBJ2-2,.,.,CASSGRNTGELFF,TGCGCCAGCAGCGGGCGAAACACCGGGGAGCTGTTTTTT
TRBV11-2,TRBJ2-7,.,few,CASSSYRSTSTYEQYF,TGTGCCAGCAGCTCCTATCGGTCCACTTCAACCTACGAGCAGTACTTC
TRBV7-2,TRBJ1-1,.,many,CASSLAAGATEAFF,TGTGCCAGCAGCTTAGCAGCAGGGGCCACTGAAGCTTTCTTT
TRBV20-1,TRBJ2-5,.,.,CSAGPGVQETQYF,TGCAGTGCTGGACCCGGGGTACAAGAGACCCAGTACTTC
TRBV7-3,TRBJ2-2,TRBD2,.,CASSLRTSGSVSGELFF,TGTGCCAGCAGCTTGAGGACTAGCGGGAGTGTCTCCGGGGAGCTGTTTTTT
TRBV5-1,TRBJ2-3,.,few,CASSLSGTAFTDTQYF,TGCGCCAGCAGCTTGTCAGGGACCGCCTTCACAGATACGCAGTATTTT
TRBV4-1,TRBJ2-7,.,.,CASSQDSGGEQYF,TGCGCCAGCAGCCAAGATTCTGGGGGGGAGCAGTACTTC